One sample yielded the 14 T cell receptor beta chains listed below, sequenced in a study of T cell responses to AZD1222 COVID-19 vaccine. TCRdb's table, derived via immunoSEQ multiplex PCR, lists solely in-frame clones and lacks some. The sample yields about 92,000 clones, around 90% seen once. The source was peripheral blood, collected on day 0 of AZD1222 vaccination. Receptors were obtained from an adult in good health.

The rearrangement joins TRBV6-5 to TRBJ1-5; the D is unclear. Trimming cost V 8 bases and J 3 bases, with 5 bases left between them. The CDR3 consists of 11 residues. Germline lookup yields CDR1 MNHEY and CDR2 SVGAGI. As DNA, the CDR3 is TGTGCCAGCCGGAACAATCAGCCCCAGCATTTT. Protein: CASRNNQPQHF.

The chain joins TRBV7-2 to TRBJ1-6, with D possibly TRBD1 on 5 matching bases. The CDR3 length is 16 residues. The ends were cut back, 3 bases at V and 12 bases at J, with 21 bases in the middle. Germline V lookup: CDR1 SGHTA, CDR2 FQGNSA. As DNA, the CDR3 is TGTGCCAGCAGCTTTCAAGGGGTTGGGGCCGTCGAACCCCTCCACTTT. Its protein product is CASSFQGVGAVEPLHF.

This clone has just a few counts. The chain couples TRBV5-1 to TRBJ1-1, with a tentative D call TRBD1 (5 bases). This CDR3 spans 14 amino acids. The V end was cut by 0 bases, the J end by 5 bases, with 11 bases between. Per the germline V gene, CDR1 is SGHRS and CDR2 is YFSETQ. This chain's CDR3 is CASSLAGGGTEAFF. The CDR3 region has the DNA TGCGCCAGCAGCTTGGCCGGGGGTGGAACTGAAGCTTTCTTT.

Here the CDR3 DNA reads TGCGCCAGCAGCCAAGTGGGCCACGGAGACACTGAAGCTTTCTTT. Its translation is CASSQVGHGDTEAFF. The chain couples TRBV4-1 to TRBJ1-1; no clear D. Trimming took off 1 base at V and 3 bases at J, with 12 bases between the two ends. Per the germline V gene, CDR1 is MGHRA and CDR2 is YSYEKL. The CDR3 is 15 amino acids.

The chain joins TRBV24-1 to TRBJ1-5; D remains unclear. This CDR3 comprises 18 residues. The germline gives CDR1 KGHDR, CDR2 SFDVKD. V lost 3 bases and J 0 bases, leaving 17 bases between the germline ends. CDR3 in amino acids: CATSDPHFGEASNQPQHF. CDR3 nucleotide sequence: TGTGCCACCAGTGATCCTCATTTTGGGGAGGCTAGCAATCAGCCCCAGCATTTT.

The V gene is TRBV4-2, the J gene TRBJ2-1; 8 bases are shared with TRBD1. V lost 4 bases, J lost 8 bases, and 13 bases stayed unmatched. Germline values: CDR1 LGHNA, CDR2 YNFKEQ. The length of the CDR3 is 16 residues. The CDR3 is CASSPTMDRAWYEQFF. The CDR3 DNA sequence: TGTGCCAGCAGCCCGACGATGGACAGGGCATGGTATGAGCAGTTCTTC.

The chain links TRBV4-2 to TRBJ2-3; 9 bases fit TRBD2. The length of the CDR3 is 18 residues. CDR1 and CDR2 (germline): LGHNA, YNFKEQ. J lost 3 bases, V lost 2 bases, and 12 bases had no gene match. The DNA of the CDR3 is TGTGCCAGCAGCCAAAAGTTGGCGGGGGGGTTGGAGACAGATACGCAGTATTTT. It yields the protein CASSQKLAGGLETDTQYF.

This chain's CDR3 is CAISQGATGNQPQHF. The CDR3 coding sequence is TGTGCCATCTCTCAGGGTGCGACTGGCAATCAGCCCCAGCATTTT. This chain links TRBV10-3 with TRBJ1-5, with D perhaps TRBD1 (5 bases). Germline CDR1 is ENHRY and CDR2 is SYGVKD. The V gene lost 8 bases and the J gene lost 2 bases, with 16 bases spanning the gap. The CDR3 consists of 15 residues.

This sequence joins TRBV4-2 and TRBJ1-2; TRBD1 is a possible D gene (5 bases). The CDR3 consists of 14 residues. CDR1 is LGHNA and CDR2 is YNFKEQ in the germline V gene. Trimming took 0 bases from V and 8 from J, leaving 13 bases between them. The CDR3 region is CASSQDDRIGGYTF. In nucleotides, the CDR3 is TGTGCCAGCAGCCAAGACGACAGAATCGGCGGCTACACCTTC.

The V and J genes are TRBV29-1 and TRBJ2-1, with a tentative D call TRBD1 (6 bases). Per the germline V gene, CDR1 is SQVTM and CDR2 is ANQGSEA. V dropped 5 bases and J dropped 6 bases, with 14 bases sitting between them. This CDR3 is 13 amino acids long. Here the CDR3 DNA reads TGCAGCGTTATTCCCCAGGGGAGCAATGAGCAGTTCTTC. Protein sequence: CSVIPQGSNEQFF.

The V call is TRBV10-2, the J call TRBJ2-5, with D perhaps being TRBD1 or TRBD2 (7 bases each). Trimming took off 3 bases at V and 4 bases at J, with 15 bases between the two ends. The CDR3 totals 15 residues. Germline CDR1 reads WSHSY; CDR2 reads SAAADI. CDR3 in DNA: TGCGCCAGCAGTGACTCCCAGGGGGGGGCAGAGACCCAGTACTTC. Amino acid sequence: CASSDSQGGAETQYF.

To note about this clone: Distinct nucleotide sequences in the sample also encode this CDR3. The J gene is TRBJ2-1, the V gene TRBV6-5, with 9 bases that match TRBD2. This CDR3 has 15 amino acids. Losses at the gene ends were 6 bases for V and 1 base for J; bases not matched to a gene: 4. Germline lookup yields CDR1 MNHEY and CDR2 SVGAGI. CDR3 DNA: TGTGCCAGCAGCTATAGCGGGGGTTCCTACAATGAGCAGTTCTTC. Residues: CASSYSGGSYNEQFF.

The gene calls are TRBV27 and TRBJ1-5; D not certain. V gave up 6 bases and J gave up 5 bases, with 11 bases separating them. The CDR3 is 13 amino acids. Germline assignment: CDR1 MNHEY and CDR2 SMNVEV (reference sequence). The chain's CDR3 is CASRAYGDQPQHF. For the CDR3, the DNA is TGTGCCAGCAGGGCTTATGGAGATCAGCCCCAGCATTTT.

The chain combines TRBV9 with TRBJ1-2; D might be TRBD1 (6 bases). The germline V gene encodes CDR1 SGDLS and CDR2 YYNGEE. The CDR3 extends over 13 amino acids. V lost 4 bases, J lost 4 bases, and 11 bases lay in between. This CDR3 reads CASSPGHLYGYTF. The CDR3 coding sequence is TGTGCCAGCAGCCCGGGACACCTCTATGGCTACACCTTC.